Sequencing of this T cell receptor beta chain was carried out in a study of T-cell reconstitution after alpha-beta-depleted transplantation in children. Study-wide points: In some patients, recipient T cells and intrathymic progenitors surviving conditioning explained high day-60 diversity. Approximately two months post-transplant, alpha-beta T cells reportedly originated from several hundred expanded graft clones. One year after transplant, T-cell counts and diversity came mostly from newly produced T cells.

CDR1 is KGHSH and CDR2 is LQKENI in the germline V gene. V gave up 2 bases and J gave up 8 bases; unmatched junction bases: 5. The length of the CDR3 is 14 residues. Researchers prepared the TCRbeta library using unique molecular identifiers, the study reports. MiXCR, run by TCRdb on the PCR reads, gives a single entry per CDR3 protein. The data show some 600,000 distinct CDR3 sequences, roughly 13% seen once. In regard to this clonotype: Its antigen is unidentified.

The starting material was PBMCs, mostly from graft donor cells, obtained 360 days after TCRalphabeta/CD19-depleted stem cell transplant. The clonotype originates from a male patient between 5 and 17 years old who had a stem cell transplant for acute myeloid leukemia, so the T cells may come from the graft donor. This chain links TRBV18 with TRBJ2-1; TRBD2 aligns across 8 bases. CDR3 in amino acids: CASSPSGRGYEQFF. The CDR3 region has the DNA TGTGCCAGCTCACCAAGCGGGAGAGGCTATGAGCAGTTCTTC.